One sample yielded the 15 T cell receptor beta chains listed below, sequenced in a study of blood T cell repertoires in COVID-19. TCRdb's table, derived via immunoSEQ multiplex PCR, lists solely in-frame clones and lacks some. In the table there are some 260,000 clones, roughly 90% of which are singletons. Sequenced: PBMCs or T cells enriched from blood (not recorded which). These receptors all stem from a woman aged 25 to 39 with acute COVID-19.

V and J are TRBV5-1 and TRBJ1-1, with TRBD1 identical over 8 bases. Trimming at V came to 6 bases and at J to 3 bases, leaving 7 bases not matched to a gene. The CDR3 is 14 amino acids. Germline V gene sequence: CDR1 SGHRS, CDR2 YFSETQ. CDR3 nucleotides: TGCGCCAGCAACAAAGGACAGGGTTACACTGAAGCTTTCTTT. It yields the protein CASNKGQGYTEAFF.

The gene calls are TRBV28 and TRBJ2-7; TRBD1 aligns across 7 bases. This CDR3 is built from 15 residues. Losses at the gene ends were 3 bases for V and 2 bases for J; bases not matched to a gene: 7. Germline V gene sequence: CDR1 MDHEN, CDR2 SYDVKM. CDR3 protein: CASSFPTGFTYEQYF. The CDR3 coding sequence is TGTGCCAGCAGTTTCCCGACAGGGTTCACCTACGAGCAGTACTTC. The full variable domain, rest sourced from reference TRBV28 and TRBJ2-7, is DVKVTQSSRYLVKRTGEKVFLECVQDMDHENMFWYRQDPGLGLRLIYFSYDVKMKEKGDIPEGYSVSREKKERFSLILESASTNQTSMYLCASSFPTGFTYEQYFGPGTRLTVT.

The V gene is TRBV19, the J gene TRBJ2-7; D is possibly TRBD1 (6 bases). Germline V lookup: CDR1 LNHDA, CDR2 SQIVND (reference sequence). CDR3 length: 14 residues. The germline V and J ends were trimmed by 4 bases and 2 bases, with 12 bases remaining between them. The CDR3 is CASSRGDNTYEQYF. DNA of the CDR3: TGTGCCAGTAGTAGAGGGGACAACACCTACGAGCAGTACTTC.

This rearrangement joins TRBV19 to TRBJ2-3, with TRBD1 matching over 10 bases. V trimming: 5 bases; J trimming: 9 bases; junction bases outside the gene matches: 11. The length of the CDR3 is 15 residues. The germline CDR1 and CDR2 sequences are LNHDA and SQIVND (reference sequence). CDR3 loop: CASSPSRDRGSTQYF. CDR3 DNA sequence: TGTGCCAGTAGTCCGTCCCGGGACAGGGGAAGCACGCAGTATTTT.

About this clone: The same CDR3 is also encoded by other DNA sequences in this sample. The chain uses TRBV27 and TRBJ1-1, with a weak D call TRBD1 (5 bases). The V end lost 4 bases, the J end lost 0 bases, and 6 bases lay between the germline ends. From germline, CDR1 is MNHEY and CDR2 SMNVEV (reference sequence). The CDR3 is 13 amino acids. The CDR3 DNA reads TGTGCCAGCAGTTCGACAGTGAACACTGAAGCTTTCTTT. Amino acids: CASSSTVNTEAFF.

The chain combines TRBV20-1 with TRBJ1-4, with D uncertain. The CDR3 length is 11 residues. Germline loops: CDR1 DFQATT, CDR2 SNEGSKA (reference sequence). The V end was cut by 6 bases, the J end by 5 bases, with 7 bases between. CDR3 DNA: TGCAGTGCCAGGCCCAATGAAAAACTGTTTTTT. Protein: CSARPNEKLFF.

The chain joins TRBV3-1 (or the pseudogene TRBV3-2) to TRBJ1-5, with TRBD1 identical over 8 bases. The germline V gene has CDR1 LGHDT and CDR2 YNNKEL (reference sequence). Trimming removed 5 bases from V and 4 bases from J; junction bases left unmatched: 4. The CDR3 extends over 14 amino acids. The CDR3 DNA sequence: TGTGCCAGCAGCGAAAGGACAGGGAATCAGCCCCAGCATTTT. This codes for CASSERTGNQPQHF.

J is TRBJ2-2 and V is TRBV9; 9 bases fit TRBD1. This CDR3 is 15 amino acids long. Germline CDR1 and CDR2: SGDLS and YYNGEE. V dropped 3 bases and J dropped 4; count of bases not matched to a gene: 4. CDR3 DNA: TGTGCCAGCAGCGCCGGGACAGGGCCCACCGGGGAGCTGTTTTTT. This sequence encodes CASSAGTGPTGELFF.

The chain recombines TRBV6-4 with TRBJ2-7; no firm D call. CDR3 size: 15 residues. V was clipped by 0 bases and J by 0 bases, with 9 bases between them. Per germline, CDR1 MRHNA and CDR2 SNTAGT. In DNA form, the CDR3 reads TGTGCCAGCAGTGACTCGTACGCGAGCTCCTACGAGCAGTACTTC. Its protein product is CASSDSYASSYEQYF.

A few counts support this clone. The V and J genes are TRBV9 and TRBJ2-3; 10 bases agree with TRBD1. The CDR3 spans 15 residues. With 5 bases clipped from V and 6 bases from J, the junction kept 9 bases outside the gene matches. Germline values: CDR1 SGDLS, CDR2 YYNGEE. The CDR3 region has the DNA TGTGCCAGCAGTCCCGGGACAGGGGTGACGGATACGCAGTATTTT. As protein: CASSPGTGVTDTQYF.

In DNA form, the CDR3 reads TGTGCCAGCAGTCCGGGGGACAGGGGCTCTGGGGCCAACGTCCTGACTTTC. Its protein is CASSPGDRGSGANVLTF. The genes are TRBV7-9 and TRBJ2-6; 10 bases are a match to TRBD1. This CDR3 spans 17 amino acids. V gave up 6 bases and J gave up 0 bases; unmatched junction bases: 5. Germline CDR1 SEHNR, CDR2 FQNEAQ (reference sequence). The full variable domain, with the rest looked up from reference TRBV7-9 and TRBJ2-6, is DTGVSQNPRHKITKRGQNVTFRCDPISEHNRLYWYRQTLGQGPEFLTYFQNEAQLEKSRLLSDRFSAERPKGSFSTLEIQRTEQGDSAMYLCASSPGDRGSGANVLTFGAGSRLTVL.

This clone was seen once. The chain recombines TRBV7-9 with TRBJ1-1; perhaps TRBD1 as D (6 bases). This CDR3 comprises 16 residues. Trimming pared 5 bases from V and 0 bases from J, leaving 16 bases between. The germline V gene has CDR1 SEHNR and CDR2 FQNEAQ (reference sequence). The CDR3 bases are TGTGCCAGCAGCCCACCGGCAGGGGCCATGAACACTGAAGCTTTCTTT. Residues: CASSPPAGAMNTEAFF.

The chain uses TRBV5-1 and TRBJ2-1; weak D call: TRBD2 (5 bases). The germline V and J ends were trimmed by 0 bases and 10 bases, with 20 bases remaining between them. Per germline, CDR1 SGHRS and CDR2 YFSETQ. The CDR3 is 16 amino acids. The CDR3 bases are TGCGCCAGCAGCTTGGGATTTTGGGGAGCGGCGGACGAGCAGTTCTTC. Residues: CASSLGFWGAADEQFF.

The rearrangement joins TRBV5-1 to TRBJ2-7; TRBD2 aligns across 8 bases. The germline V gene encodes CDR1 SGHRS and CDR2 YFSETQ. This CDR3 comprises 13 residues. V lost 5 bases and J lost 4; bases outside the gene matches: 5. CDR3 residues: CASSSREGYEQYF. Written as DNA, the CDR3 is TGCGCCAGCAGTTCTCGGGAGGGTTACGAGCAGTACTTC.

This clone was counted a few times. The rearrangement links TRBV18 to TRBJ2-7, with TRBD2 matching over 11 bases. Germline CDR1 is KGHSH and CDR2 is LQKENI. V gave up 3 bases and J gave up 4 bases; unmatched junction bases: 5. CDR3 size: 15 residues. The CDR3 loop is CASSPSSGRLYEQYF. CDR3 nucleotides: TGTGCCAGCTCACCCTCTAGCGGGAGGTTGTACGAGCAGTACTTC.